A single sample gave rise to the 32 T cell receptor beta chains below, sequenced in a study of T cells in Graves' hyperthyroidism and ophthalmopathy. RNA transcripts gave rise to amplified TCR beta CDR3 regions. The primer set for the first-round RT-PCR of the TCR CDR3 was HTBI. TCRdb ran MiXCR on the multiplex PCR reads and lists one entry per CDR3 protein. The sample has around 560,000 distinct CDR3 sequences, 16% seen once; the top ten hold about 18%. The sequenced sample consisted of blood. The receptor source for this set is a woman under 30 with Graves' hyperthyroidism.

This clonotype showed up many times. The chain is built from TRBV11-1 and TRBJ2-2; unclear D gene. This CDR3 spans 14 amino acids. The germline CDR1 and CDR2 sequences are SGHAT and FQDESV (reference sequence). V was cut by 5 bases and J by 2 bases, with 9 bases left in between. The CDR3 sequence: CASSPNQNTGELFF. Here the CDR3 DNA reads TGTGCCAGCAGCCCAAACCAAAACACCGGGGAGCTGTTTTTT.

This chain links TRBV7-2 with TRBJ2-2; D remains unclear. The V end lost 0 bases, the J end lost 8 bases, and 10 bases lay between the germline ends. The germline V gene encodes CDR1 SGHTA and CDR2 FQGNSA. The CDR3 is 14 amino acids. CDR3 in DNA: TGTGCCAGCAGCTTAGCTTGGGGTTTGGGGGAGCTGTTTTTT. The encoded protein is CASSLAWGLGELFF.

The sample holds many counts of this clonotype. The rearrangement links TRBV12-3 or TRBV12-4 to TRBJ1-5; D uncertain. V was cut by 3 bases and J by 2 bases, with 11 bases left in between. This CDR3 is built from 15 residues. The CDR3 DNA follows: TGTGCCAGCAGTTTGTGGGCGCCTGGCAATCAGCCCCAGCATTTT. Protein: CASSLWAPGNQPQHF.

V and J are TRBV7-2 and TRBJ1-6; D is uncertain. This CDR3 spans 13 amino acids. Trimming removed 5 bases at V and 9 bases at J, with 11 bases between. Per germline, CDR1 SGHTA and CDR2 FQGNSA. The CDR3 DNA follows: TGTGCCAGCAGCCCAAGACTGGTTTCACCCCTCCACTTT. Encoded protein: CASSPRLVSPLHF.

The chain joins TRBV6-4 to TRBJ1-5, with D possibly TRBD1 on 6 matching bases. This CDR3 is built from 16 residues. Per germline, CDR1 MRHNA and CDR2 SNTAGT. V lost 8 bases and J lost 6, with 23 bases in between. For the CDR3, the DNA is TGTGCCAGCTCCATCACGGGGGGGCGAGTAACTCAGCCCCAGCATTTT. This sequence encodes CASSITGGRVTQPQHF.

This clonotype was observed at least ten times. This chain links TRBV3-1 with TRBJ2-1; D remains ambiguous. The germline V gene has CDR1 LGHDT and CDR2 YNNKEL (reference sequence). The germline V and J ends were trimmed by 6 bases and 9 bases, with 9 bases remaining between them. The CDR3 totals 11 residues. In nucleotides, the CDR3 is TGTGCCAGCAGATCAAAGGGTGAGCAGTTCTTC. This translates into CASRSKGEQFF.

The genes are TRBV7-9 and TRBJ1-3; tentative D call: TRBD1 (5 bases). Trimming cost V 6 bases and J 0 bases, with 9 bases left between them. The CDR3 sequence is 14 residues long. Germline-derived CDR1 and CDR2 are SEHNR and FQNEAQ (reference sequence). As DNA, the CDR3 is TGTGCCAGCAGGAGAGGGGACTCTGGAAACACCATATATTTT. Protein product: CASRRGDSGNTIYF.

The V call is TRBV5-1, the J call TRBJ1-2; D gene uncertain. Germline V lookup: CDR1 SGHRS, CDR2 YFSETQ. The V gene lost 4 bases and the J gene lost 5 bases, with 18 bases spanning the gap. The CDR3 is 15 amino acids. As DNA, the CDR3 is TGCGCCAGCAGCCTCAACCTCGTTACATATTATGGCTACACCTTC. This translates into CASSLNLVTYYGYTF.

The V call is TRBV4-3, the J call TRBJ2-7; weak D call: TRBD1 (6 bases). Germline loops: CDR1 LGHNA, CDR2 YSLEER. V dropped 1 base and J dropped 5 bases, with 15 bases sitting between them. This CDR3 has 15 residues. The CDR3 reads CASSQVRGGLDEQYF. DNA for the CDR3: TGCGCCAGCAGCCAAGTCAGGGGCGGTCTGGACGAGCAGTACTTC.

This sequence joins TRBV10-3 and TRBJ2-7; D gene unclear. Trimming took off 6 bases at V and 7 bases at J, with 10 bases between the two ends. Germline loops: CDR1 ENHRY, CDR2 SYGVKD. The CDR3 has 11 residues. Written as DNA, the CDR3 is TGTGCCATCAGAATCGGGCCGGAGCAGTACTTC. It encodes CAIRIGPEQYF.

This clonotype has just a few counts. This chain links TRBV7-9 with TRBJ2-1, with 10 bases that match TRBD2. This CDR3 region has 16 residues. Trimming cost V 1 base and J 7 bases; bases outside gene matches: 7. Looked up from germline, CDR1 is SEHNR and CDR2 is FQNEAQ (reference sequence). The CDR3 DNA follows: TGTGCCAGCAGCTTAGTTCGGGCTAGCGGGAGTAATGAGCAGTTCTTC. Its translation is CASSLVRASGSNEQFF.

This clonotype was seen a handful of times. The CDR3 region has the DNA TGTGCCAGCAGCTTGGATACAGGGGGCGAAGCTTTCTTT. This translates into CASSLDTGGEAFF. The J gene is TRBJ1-1, the V gene TRBV5-4, with TRBD1 identical over 9 bases. Unmatched junction bases numbered 2, after V lost 0 bases and J lost 8 bases. Germline V CDR1 and CDR2: SGHNT, YYREEE (reference sequence). The CDR3 runs 13 residues.

Ten or more counts support this clonotype. The chain employs TRBV28 and TRBJ2-1; 14 bases agree with TRBD2. This CDR3 is built from 18 residues. V gave up 5 bases and J gave up 7 bases; unmatched junction bases: 13. Germline-derived CDR1 and CDR2 are MDHEN and SYDVKM. The CDR3 reads CASSKRTSGRRSKNEQFF. The DNA for the CDR3 is TGTGCCAGCAGTAAAAGGACTAGCGGGAGGCGGTCGAAAAATGAGCAGTTCTTC.

This clonotype appeared a few times. The chain uses TRBV5-1 and TRBJ1-1; possible D gene TRBD1, 5 bases. The germline CDR1 and CDR2 sequences are SGHRS and YFSETQ. The CDR3 has 15 residues. The V end was cut by 0 bases, the J end by 3 bases, with 12 bases between. The CDR3 region is CASSLVPGTDTEAFF. The CDR3 DNA reads TGCGCCAGCAGCTTGGTTCCCGGGACTGACACTGAAGCTTTCTTT.

The rearrangement joins TRBV28 to TRBJ1-1; 10 nucleotides match TRBD1. Germline V gene data show CDR1 as MDHEN and CDR2 as SYDVKM. This CDR3 has 12 residues. The V gene end was trimmed by 6 bases and the J gene end by 11 bases; junction bases not matched to a gene: 6. CDR3 in amino acids: CASSSMDRGAFF. CDR3 sequence (DNA): TGTGCCAGCAGCTCCATGGACAGGGGGGCTTTCTTT. Using reference TRBV28 and TRBJ1-1 for the parts outside the CDR3, the full variable domain is DVKVTQSSRYLVKRTGEKVFLECVQDMDHENMFWYRQDPGLGLRLIYFSYDVKMKEKGDIPEGYSVSREKKERFSLILESASTNQTSMYLCASSSMDRGAFFGQGTRLTVV.

This clonotype was seen ten or more times. The rearrangement uses TRBV12-3 or TRBV12-4 and TRBJ2-1, with TRBD1 as a possible D gene (5 bases). The CDR3 has 12 residues. V gave up 5 bases and J gave up 9 bases, with 11 bases separating them. The CDR3 DNA reads TGTGCCAGCAGTACCAGGGTGAGTGAGCAGTTCTTC. Its protein product is CASSTRVSEQFF.

This clonotype occurred many times. The chain carries TRBV20-1 and TRBJ1-5; D gene unclear. Trimming shortened V by 6 bases and J by 1 base, and 13 bases separated the two germline ends. This CDR3 contains 14 residues. Per the germline V gene, CDR1 is DFQATT and CDR2 is SNEGSKA (reference sequence). CDR3: CSAQNWASNQPQHF. CDR3 DNA sequence: TGCAGTGCCCAAAATTGGGCGAGCAATCAGCCCCAGCATTTT.

This clonotype was seen many times. The chain uses TRBV7-2 and TRBJ2-5, with 11 bases that match TRBD2. CDR1 and CDR2 (germline): SGHTA, FQGNSA. The V and J ends lost 0 bases and 2 bases, in that order; junction bases with no gene match: 8. This CDR3 region has 18 residues. For the CDR3, the DNA is TGTGCCAGCAGCTTAGCGCCAAGAACTAGCGGGGGACAAGAGACCCAGTACTTC. Translating gives CASSLAPRTSGGQETQYF.

This clonotype was recorded at least ten times. CDR3 loop: CASSIGTRHTEAFF. DNA for the CDR3: TGTGCCAGCAGCATCGGGACACGACACACTGAAGCTTTCTTT. The chain combines TRBV2 with TRBJ1-1; TRBD1 is a possible D gene (6 bases). V shed 6 bases and J shed 3 bases, with 14 bases lying between them. CDR3 size: 14 residues. Germline assignment: CDR1 SNHLY and CDR2 FYNNEI.

The rearrangement uses TRBV6-1 and TRBJ2-3; tentative D call: TRBD2 (6 bases). Trimming took 6 bases from V and 2 from J, leaving 18 bases between them. Germline CDR1 reads MNHNS; CDR2 reads SASEGT. The CDR3 covers 16 residues. The CDR3 DNA reads TGTGCCAGCAGCCAGGAGCGGGCCCTTTTCACAGATACGCAGTATTTT. Protein product: CASSQERALFTDTQYF.

This clonotype was picked up many times. CDR3 residues: CASSPDRGGNQPQHF. The DNA of the CDR3 is TGTGCCAGCTCCCCCGACAGGGGCGGAAATCAGCCCCAGCATTTT. This rearrangement joins TRBV18 to TRBJ1-5, with 8 bases lining up with TRBD1. The germline CDR1 and CDR2 sequences are KGHSH and LQKENI. V shed 6 bases and J 4 bases; nucleotides not matched to a gene: 8. The CDR3 sequence is 15 residues long.

This clonotype has a count of ten or more. The genes are TRBV12-3 or TRBV12-4 and TRBJ2-3; D gene ambiguous. This CDR3 has 12 amino acids. V gave up 3 bases and J gave up 5 bases, with 6 bases separating them. As DNA, the CDR3 is TGTGCCAGCAGTTTTGTTGGAGATACGCAGTATTTT. Its protein product is CASSFVGDTQYF.

This clonotype was seen once. The chain recombines TRBV14 with TRBJ2-1; the match to TRBD2 covers 13 bases. Germline trimming cut 4 bases from V and 9 bases from J; bases unmatched to any gene: 6. This CDR3 comprises 15 residues. The V gene's germline CDR1 is SGHDN and CDR2 FVKESK. CDR3 bases: TGTGCCAGCAGCCCCGGGACTAGCGGGAAGGGTGAGCAGTTCTTC. Translating it yields CASSPGTSGKGEQFF.

The J gene is TRBJ2-3, the V gene TRBV19, with 13 bases fitting TRBD2. In germline, CDR1 is LNHDA, CDR2 SQIVND (reference sequence). Trimming cost V 8 bases and J 6 bases; bases outside gene matches: 5. The CDR3 is made up of 14 amino acids. The CDR3 DNA sequence: TGTGCCAGTGGGACTAGCGGGACGTCCGATACGCAGTATTTT. Translated, it gives CASGTSGTSDTQYF. Combining the CDR3 with reference TRBV19 and TRBJ2-3 gives the whole variable domain DGGITQSPKYLFRKEGQNVTLSCEQNLNHDAMYWYRQDPGQGLRLIYYSQIVNDFQKGDIAEGYSVSREKKESFPLTVTSAQKNPTAFYLCASGTSGTSDTQYFGPGTRLTVL.

The J gene is TRBJ1-4, the V gene TRBV2; D is unclear. CDR3 size: 16 residues. V was pared by 6 bases and J by 0 bases, with 14 bases between. Germline CDR1 is SNHLY and CDR2 is FYNNEI. Here the CDR3 reads CASRSLLRATNEKLFF. Written as DNA, the CDR3 is TGTGCCAGCAGATCCCTATTGCGGGCAACTAATGAAAAACTGTTTTTT. Together with reference TRBV2 and TRBJ1-4, the CDR3 gives the full variable domain: EPEVTQTPSHQVTQMGQEVILRCVPISNHLYFYWYRQILGQKVEFLVSFYNNEISEKSEIFDDQFSVERPDGSNFTLKIRSTKLEDSAMYFCASRSLLRATNEKLFFGSGTQLSVL.

This clonotype showed up many times. This chain connects TRBV7-9 to TRBJ2-1; 10 nucleotides match TRBD2. This CDR3 contains 15 residues. The germline V gene encodes CDR1 SEHNR and CDR2 FQNEAQ (reference sequence). V was clipped by 5 bases and J by 7 bases; unmatched bases: 8. DNA of the CDR3: TGTGCCAGCAGCAATCTAGCGGGGGCGGGGAATGAGCAGTTCTTC. Its protein product is CASSNLAGAGNEQFF.

A remark on this clonotype: Relative to the germline gene, one junction end is altered; a read error may explain this. The rearrangement uses TRBV11-2 and TRBJ2-3; 11 nucleotides align to TRBD2. Germline CDR1 and CDR2: SGHAT and FQNNGV. CDR3 length: 15 amino acids. The CDR3, as DNA: TGCGCCAGCAGCCAAGAGGCTAGCGGGGGGCGAACGCAGTATTTT. It specifies CASSQEASGGRTQYF.

At least ten counts were recorded for this clonotype. This chain uses TRBV28 with TRBJ1-4, with D possibly being TRBD1 (5 bases). CDR1 is MDHEN and CDR2 is SYDVKM in the germline V gene. The ends were cut back, 6 bases at V and 5 bases at J, with 19 bases in the middle. The length of the CDR3 is 16 residues. The CDR3 loop is CASRLPGTPGNEKLFF. The CDR3 DNA is TGTGCCAGCAGACTACCAGGGACTCCCGGGAATGAAAAACTGTTTTTT. The full variable domain, its missing parts supplied by reference TRBV28 and TRBJ1-4, is DVKVTQSSRYLVKRTGEKVFLECVQDMDHENMFWYRQDPGLGLRLIYFSYDVKMKEKGDIPEGYSVSREKKERFSLILESASTNQTSMYLCASRLPGTPGNEKLFFGSGTQLSVL.

This clonotype was counted many times. The CDR3 loop reads CASSLGLDGAQHF. In DNA form, the CDR3 reads TGTGCCAGCAGCTTGGGGCTTGATGGGGCCCAGCATTTT. The rearrangement joins TRBV7-2 to TRBJ1-5, with D perhaps matching TRBD1 (5 bases). Germline assignment: CDR1 SGHTA and CDR2 FQGNSA. V gave up 3 bases and J gave up 11 bases, with 14 bases separating them. CDR3 length: 13 amino acids.

This clonotype was observed a few times. This chain connects TRBV20-1 to TRBJ1-2; the D is unclear. Trimming shortened V by 4 bases and J by 2 bases, and 11 bases separated the two germline ends. Germline CDR1 reads DFQATT; CDR2 reads SNEGSKA (reference sequence). The CDR3 runs 13 residues. In DNA form, the CDR3 reads TGCAGTGCTACCCTAGGAGGGAACTATGGCTACACCTTC. It specifies CSATLGGNYGYTF.

This clonotype was recorded at least ten times. J is TRBJ2-2 and V is TRBV28; 7 bases align to TRBD1. CDR1 MDHEN and CDR2 SYDVKM come from the germline V gene. V gave up 9 bases and J gave up 3 bases; unmatched junction bases: 7. This CDR3 comprises 14 residues. The CDR3 DNA follows: TGTGCCAGTCGACAGGGTTTGGACACCGGGGAGCTGTTTTTT. This sequence encodes CASRQGLDTGELFF.

The chain carries TRBV5-8 and TRBJ1-1, with D maybe TRBD1 (5 bases). This CDR3 has 14 amino acids. CDR1 is SGHTS, CDR2 YDEGEE, per germline. Trimming shortened V by 1 base and J by 5 bases, and 12 bases separated the two germline ends. CDR3 in amino acids: CASSLKGRKTEAFF. The CDR3 DNA sequence: TGTGCCAGCAGCTTGAAGGGGCGGAAGACTGAAGCTTTCTTT.